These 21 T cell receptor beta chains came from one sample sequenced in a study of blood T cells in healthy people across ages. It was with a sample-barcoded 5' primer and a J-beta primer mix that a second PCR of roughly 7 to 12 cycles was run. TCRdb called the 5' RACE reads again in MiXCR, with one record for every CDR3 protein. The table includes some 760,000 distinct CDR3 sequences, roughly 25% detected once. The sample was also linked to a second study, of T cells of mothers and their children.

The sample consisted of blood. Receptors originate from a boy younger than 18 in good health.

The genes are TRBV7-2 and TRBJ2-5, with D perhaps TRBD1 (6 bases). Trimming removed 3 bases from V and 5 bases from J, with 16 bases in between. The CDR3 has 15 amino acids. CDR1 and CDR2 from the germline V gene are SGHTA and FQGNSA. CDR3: CASSFNSGARETQYF. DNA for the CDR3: TGTGCCAGCAGCTTCAACTCAGGGGCGAGGGAGACCCAGTACTTC.

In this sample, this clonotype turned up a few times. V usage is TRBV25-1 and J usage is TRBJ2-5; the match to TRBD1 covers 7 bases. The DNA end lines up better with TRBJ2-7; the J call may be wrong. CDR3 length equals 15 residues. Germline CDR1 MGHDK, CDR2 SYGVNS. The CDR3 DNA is TGTGCCAGCAGTGTACAGGGGAAAGGAACCTACGAGCAGTACTTC. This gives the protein CASSVQGKGTYEQYF.

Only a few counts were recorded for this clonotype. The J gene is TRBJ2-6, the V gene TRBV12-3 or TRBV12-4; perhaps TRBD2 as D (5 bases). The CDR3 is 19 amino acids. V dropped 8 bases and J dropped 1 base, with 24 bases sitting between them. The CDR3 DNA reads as TGTGCCAGCCGGGTCCATATCAACGCATGGACTTCTGGGGCCAACGTCCTGACTTTC. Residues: CASRVHINAWTSGANVLTF.

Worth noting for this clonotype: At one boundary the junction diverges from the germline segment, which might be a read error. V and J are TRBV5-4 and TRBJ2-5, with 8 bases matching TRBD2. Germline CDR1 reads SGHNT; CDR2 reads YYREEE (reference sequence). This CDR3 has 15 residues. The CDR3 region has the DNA TGTGCCTGCAGTCGGTCCCTCGGGGGGGGAGAGACCCAGTACTTC. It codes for CACSRSLGGGETQYF.

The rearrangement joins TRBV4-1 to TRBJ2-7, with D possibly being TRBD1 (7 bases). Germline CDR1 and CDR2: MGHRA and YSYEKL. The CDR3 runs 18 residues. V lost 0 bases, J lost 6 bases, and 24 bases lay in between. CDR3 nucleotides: TGCGCCAGCAGCCAAGAGGGTGGAGGGGGCGTCTCAGCCGCCGAGCAGTACTTC. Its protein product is CASSQEGGGGVSAAEQYF.

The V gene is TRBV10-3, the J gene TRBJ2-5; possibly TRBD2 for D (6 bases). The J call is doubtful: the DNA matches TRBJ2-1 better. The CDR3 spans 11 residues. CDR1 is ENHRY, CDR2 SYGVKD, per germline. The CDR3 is CAISSGAEQFF. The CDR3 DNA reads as TGTGCCATCAGTTCGGGAGCTGAGCAGTTCTTC.

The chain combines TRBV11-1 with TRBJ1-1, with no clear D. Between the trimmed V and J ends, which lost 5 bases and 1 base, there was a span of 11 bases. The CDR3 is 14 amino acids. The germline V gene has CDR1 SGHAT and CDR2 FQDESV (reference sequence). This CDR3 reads CASSLHDQNTEAFF. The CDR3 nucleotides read TGTGCCAGCAGCCTCCATGACCAGAACACTGAAGCTTTCTTT. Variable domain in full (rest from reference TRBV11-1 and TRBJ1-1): EAEVAQSPRYKITEKSQAVAFWCDPISGHATLYWYRQILGQGPELLVQFQDESVVDDSQLPKDRFSAERLKGVDSTLKIQPAELGDSAMYLCASSLHDQNTEAFFGQGTRLTVV.

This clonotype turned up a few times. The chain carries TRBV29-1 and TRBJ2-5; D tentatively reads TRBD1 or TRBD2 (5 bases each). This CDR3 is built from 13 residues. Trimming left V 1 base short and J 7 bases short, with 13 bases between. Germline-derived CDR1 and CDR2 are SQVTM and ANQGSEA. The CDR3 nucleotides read TGCAGCGTTGAAGGGGACCACGGAGGGACCCAGTACTTC. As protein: CSVEGDHGGTQYF. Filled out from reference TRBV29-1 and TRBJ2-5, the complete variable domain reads SAVISQKPSRDICQRGTSLTIQCQVDSQVTMMFWYRQQPGQSLTLIATANQGSEATYESGFVIDKFPISRPNLTFSTLTVSNMSPEDSSIYLCSVEGDHGGTQYFGPGTRLLVL.

The CDR3 DNA reads as TGCAGCGTTGTTGCGGGAGATAGATACAATGAGCAGTTCTTC. The encoded protein is CSVVAGDRYNEQFF. The V and J genes are TRBV29-1 and TRBJ2-1; 7 bases line up with TRBD2. With 4 bases clipped from V and 4 bases from J, the junction kept 7 bases outside the gene matches. CDR3 length: 14 amino acids. CDR1 and CDR2 from the germline V gene are SQVTM and ANQGSEA.

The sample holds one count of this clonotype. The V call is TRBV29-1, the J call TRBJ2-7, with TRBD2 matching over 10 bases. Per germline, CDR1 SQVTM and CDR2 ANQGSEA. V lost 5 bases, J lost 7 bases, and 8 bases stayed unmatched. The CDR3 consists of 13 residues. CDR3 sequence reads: CSVLGGLASEQYF. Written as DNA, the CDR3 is TGCAGCGTTTTAGGGGGACTAGCGTCTGAGCAGTACTTC.

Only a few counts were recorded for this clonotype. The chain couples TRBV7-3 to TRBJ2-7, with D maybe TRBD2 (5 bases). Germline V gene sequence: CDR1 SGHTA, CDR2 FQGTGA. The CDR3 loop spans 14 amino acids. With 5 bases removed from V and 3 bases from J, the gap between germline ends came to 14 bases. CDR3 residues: CASSPGWERYEQYF. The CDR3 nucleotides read TGTGCCAGCAGCCCCGGGTGGGAGCGCTACGAGCAGTACTTC.

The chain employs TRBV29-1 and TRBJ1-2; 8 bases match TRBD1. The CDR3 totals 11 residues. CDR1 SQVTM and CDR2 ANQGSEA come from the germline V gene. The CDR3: CSDGTGYGYTF. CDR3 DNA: TGCAGTGACGGGACAGGCTATGGCTACACCTTC.

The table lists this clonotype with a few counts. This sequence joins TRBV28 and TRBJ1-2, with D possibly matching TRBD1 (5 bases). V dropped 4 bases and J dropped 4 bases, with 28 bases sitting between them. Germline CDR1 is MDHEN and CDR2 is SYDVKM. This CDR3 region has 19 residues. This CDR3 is CASSSAPRGKGLHLYGYTF. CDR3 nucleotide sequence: TGTGCCAGCAGTTCCGCTCCTCGGGGGAAAGGCCTTCACCTCTATGGCTACACCTTC.

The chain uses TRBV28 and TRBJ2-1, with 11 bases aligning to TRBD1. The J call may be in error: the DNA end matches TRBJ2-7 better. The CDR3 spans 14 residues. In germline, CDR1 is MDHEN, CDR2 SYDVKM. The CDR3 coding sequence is TGTGCCAGCAGTAACCCGGGACAGGGGGTCGAGCAGTACTTC. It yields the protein CASSNPGQGVEQYF.

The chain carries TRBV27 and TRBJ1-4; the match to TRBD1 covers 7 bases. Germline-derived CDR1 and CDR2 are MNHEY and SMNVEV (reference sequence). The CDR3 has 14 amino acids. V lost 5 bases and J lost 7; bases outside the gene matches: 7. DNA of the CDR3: TGTGCCAGCAGTCTCCTGACAGGGACTGAAAAACTGTTTTTT. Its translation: CASSLLTGTEKLFF.

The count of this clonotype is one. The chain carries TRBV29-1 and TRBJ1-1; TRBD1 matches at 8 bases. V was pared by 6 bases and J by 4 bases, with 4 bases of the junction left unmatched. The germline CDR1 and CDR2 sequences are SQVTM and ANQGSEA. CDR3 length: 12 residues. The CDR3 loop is CSVAQGGTEAFF. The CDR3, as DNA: TGCAGCGTGGCACAGGGGGGCACTGAAGCTTTCTTT.

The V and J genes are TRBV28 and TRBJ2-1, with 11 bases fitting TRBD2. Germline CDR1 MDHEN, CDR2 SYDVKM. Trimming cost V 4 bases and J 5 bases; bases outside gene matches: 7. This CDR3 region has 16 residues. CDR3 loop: CASSSIAGGLDNEQFF. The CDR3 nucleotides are TGTGCCAGCAGTTCAATAGCGGGAGGGCTAGACAATGAGCAGTTCTTC.

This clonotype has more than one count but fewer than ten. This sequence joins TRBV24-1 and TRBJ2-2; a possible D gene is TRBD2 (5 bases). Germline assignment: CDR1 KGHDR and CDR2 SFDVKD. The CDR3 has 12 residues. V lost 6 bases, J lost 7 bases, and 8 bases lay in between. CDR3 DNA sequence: TGTGCCACCAGTTTCGGAGGCGGGGAGCTGTTTTTT. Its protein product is CATSFGGGELFF.

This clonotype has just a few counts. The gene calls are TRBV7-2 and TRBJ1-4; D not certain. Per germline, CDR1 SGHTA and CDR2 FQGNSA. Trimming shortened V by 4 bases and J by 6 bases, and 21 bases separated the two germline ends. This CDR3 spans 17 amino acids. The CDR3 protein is CASSSLAGSNFDEKLFF. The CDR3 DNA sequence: TGTGCCAGCAGCTCTCTGGCGGGTTCCAACTTCGATGAAAAACTGTTTTTT.

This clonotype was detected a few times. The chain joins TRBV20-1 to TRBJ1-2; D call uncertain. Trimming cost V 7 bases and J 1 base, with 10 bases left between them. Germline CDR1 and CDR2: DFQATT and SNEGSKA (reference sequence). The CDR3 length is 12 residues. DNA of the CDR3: TGCAGTGTTAAGGAGTTTAACTATGGCTACACCTTC. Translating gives CSVKEFNYGYTF.

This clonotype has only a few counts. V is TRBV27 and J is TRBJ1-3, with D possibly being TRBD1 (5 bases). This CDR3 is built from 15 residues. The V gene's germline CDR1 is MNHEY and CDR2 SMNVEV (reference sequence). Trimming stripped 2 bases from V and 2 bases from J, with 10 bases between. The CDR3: CASSLAGLAGNTIYF. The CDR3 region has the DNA TGTGCCAGCAGTTTAGCGGGGCTGGCTGGAAACACCATATATTTT.